The 27 T cell receptor beta chains below were found in one sample sequenced in a study of cytomegalovirus exposure and HLA in healthy donors. The PCR was carried out with 60 Vbeta primers and 13 Jbeta primers. The data were produced by immunoSEQ multiplex PCR, yet TCRdb's version contains in-frame clones alone and is incomplete. The sample lists under 200,000 clones; more than 60% were seen once. Sample: PBMCs. The receptors stem from a woman between 45 and 60 years old in good health and CMV-seropositive.

This clone has only a few counts. The same CDR3 is also encoded by other DNA sequences in this sample. The chain recombines TRBV15 with TRBJ2-7; TRBD2 matches at 7 bases. Germline V CDR1 and CDR2: LNHNV, YYDKDF (reference sequence). CDR3 length: 15 residues. Trimming cost V 1 base and J 0 bases; bases outside gene matches: 3. The CDR3 coding sequence is TGTGCCACCAGCAGAGCCGGGGGGAGCTCCTACGAGCAGTACTTC. Its protein product is CATSRAGGSSYEQYF. Together with reference TRBV15 and TRBJ2-7, the CDR3 gives the full variable domain: DAMVIQNPRYQVTQFGKPVTLSCSQTLNHNVMYWYQQKSSQAPKLLFHYYDKDFNNEADTPDNFQSRRPNTSFCFLDIRSPGLGDTAMYLCATSRAGGSSYEQYFGPGTRLTVT.

This clone has a handful of counts. The rearrangement links TRBV6-1 to TRBJ2-1, with 13 bases identical to TRBD2. The CDR3 spans 17 residues. Per the germline V gene, CDR1 is MNHNS and CDR2 is SASEGT. V gave up 4 bases and J gave up 4 bases; unmatched junction bases: 7. The CDR3 DNA sequence: TGTGCCAGCAGTGCGTCCGGGACTAGCGGGAAATACAATGAGCAGTTCTTC. Protein product: CASSASGTSGKYNEQFF.

The chain joins TRBV27 to TRBJ2-1; 9 positions match TRBD1. The CDR3 is made up of 15 amino acids. Germline loops: CDR1 MNHEY, CDR2 SMNVEV (reference sequence). With V trimmed by 3 bases and J by 4 bases, 4 bases remained unmatched. The CDR3 nucleotides read TGTGCCAGCAGTTTCCCCGGGACAGGGTACAATGAGCAGTTCTTC. Its translation: CASSFPGTGYNEQFF.

The chain links TRBV7-8 to TRBJ1-5; D gene unclear. This CDR3 comprises 16 residues. Trimming stripped 7 bases from V and 0 bases from J, with 16 bases between. The germline gives CDR1 SGHVS, CDR2 FQNEAQ. The CDR3 DNA reads as TGTGCCAGCATTTTCTACGGGTCATATAGCAATCAGCCCCAGCATTTT. Its protein is CASIFYGSYSNQPQHF. The entire variable domain, with the rest obtained from reference TRBV7-8 and TRBJ1-5, is as follows: GAGVSQSPRYKVAKRGQDVALRCDPISGHVSLFWYQQALGQGPEFLTYFQNEAQLDKSGLPSDRFFAERPEGSVSTLKIQRTQQEDSAVYLCASIFYGSYSNQPQHFGDGTRLSIL.

The chain links TRBV21-1 to TRBJ2-7; the DNA was not compared with TRBD2, the D call given in the table. TRBV21-1 is designated a pseudogene. CDR3 length equals 16 residues. The CDR3 region has the DNA TGTGCCAGCAGCAAAGCGCTAGGTCTGGCAGACTACGAGCAGTACTTC. Encoded protein: CASSKALGLADYEQYF.

The gene calls are TRBV15 and TRBJ1-2, with TRBD1 identical over 7 bases. V lost 5 bases to trimming and J lost 1 base; unmatched junction nucleotides: 10. Germline V gene lookup returns CDR1 LNHNV and CDR2 YYDKDF (reference sequence). This CDR3 region has 16 residues. The DNA of the CDR3 is TGTGCCACCAGCGAAACAGGGGTAGCTGGTAACTATGGCTACACCTTC. Protein sequence: CATSETGVAGNYGYTF.

The gene calls are TRBV9 and TRBJ1-2, with no clear D. The CDR3 extends over 14 amino acids. Trimming took off 0 bases at V and 6 bases at J, with 12 bases between the two ends. Per germline, CDR1 SGDLS and CDR2 YYNGEE. Here the CDR3 reads CASSVAPNSDGYTF. In DNA, the CDR3 is TGTGCCAGCAGCGTAGCCCCCAACTCGGATGGCTACACCTTC.

The chain couples TRBV5-6 to TRBJ1-5, with D possibly matching TRBD1 (5 bases). The CDR3 contains 13 residues. Germline CDR1 SGHDT, CDR2 YYEEEE. Trimming took off 1 base at V and 4 bases at J, with 6 bases between the two ends. CDR3 in DNA: TGTGCCAGCAGCTTGCCAGGGAATCAGCCCCAGCATTTT. Translation gives CASSLPGNQPQHF.

This chain uses TRBV7-2 with TRBJ2-5, with 7 bases identical to TRBD1. Losses at the gene ends were 2 bases for V and 3 bases for J; bases not matched to a gene: 3. The germline V gene encodes CDR1 SGHTA and CDR2 FQGNSA. The CDR3 covers 14 residues. CDR3 in amino acids: CASSLNRGEETQYF. The CDR3 DNA is TGTGCCAGCAGCTTAAACAGGGGTGAAGAGACCCAGTACTTC.

The chain employs TRBV28 and TRBJ2-7; 7 bases align to TRBD1. Germline CDR1 is MDHEN and CDR2 is SYDVKM. The CDR3 spans 13 residues. With V trimmed by 5 bases and J by 3 bases, 4 bases remained unmatched. CDR3 residues: CASSPGTDYEQYF. The CDR3 DNA follows: TGTGCCAGCAGTCCCGGGACAGACTACGAGCAGTACTTC.

The chain couples TRBV10-3 to TRBJ1-1; weak D call: TRBD1 (6 bases). Between the trimmed V and J ends, which lost 6 bases and 8 bases, there was a span of 13 bases. The germline CDR1 and CDR2 sequences are ENHRY and SYGVKD. The CDR3 consists of 12 residues. DNA of the CDR3: TGTGCCATCAGGACGGGGACACCCGAAGCTTTCTTT. As protein: CAIRTGTPEAFF.

This clone was counted between two and nine times. The chain uses TRBV6-4 and TRBJ2-3; weak D call: TRBD2 (5 bases). The germline CDR1 and CDR2 sequences are MRHNA and SNTAGT. V lost 6 bases, J lost 5 bases, and 15 bases lay in between. This CDR3 comprises 14 residues. The CDR3 loop is CASSNAGEGDTQYF. Here the CDR3 DNA reads TGTGCCAGCAGCAATGCTGGAGAGGGAGATACGCAGTATTTT.

J is TRBJ2-7 and V is TRBV13; 10 nucleotides align to TRBD2. J lost 1 base, V lost 0 bases, and 18 bases had no gene match. Germline V gene data show CDR1 as PRHDT and CDR2 as FYEKMQ (reference sequence). This CDR3 spans 21 amino acids. CDR3 residues: CASSLGRASGRGTRRSYEQYF. CDR3 nucleotide sequence: TGTGCCAGCAGCTTAGGCCGGGCTAGCGGGAGAGGGACCCGCCGGTCCTACGAGCAGTACTTC.

The chain is built from TRBV19 and TRBJ1-2; 7 bases map to TRBD1. The V gene's germline CDR1 is LNHDA and CDR2 SQIVND (reference sequence). Trimming cost V 3 bases and J 4 bases; bases outside gene matches: 14. CDR3 size: 17 residues. The CDR3 reads CASSMGHERGLFYGYTF. The CDR3 DNA is TGTGCCAGTAGTATGGGGCACGAGAGGGGGCTCTTCTATGGCTACACCTTC.

A single count supports this clone. The chain joins TRBV28 to TRBJ2-7; 8 nucleotides match TRBD1. CDR1 is MDHEN, CDR2 SYDVKM, per germline. The CDR3 consists of 14 residues. V trimming: 9 bases; J trimming: 2 bases; junction bases outside the gene matches: 9. The DNA for the CDR3 is TGTGCCAGTCTGAACAGGGGGGACACCTACGAGCAGTACTTC. It yields the protein CASLNRGDTYEQYF.

The chain uses TRBV30 and TRBJ1-5; no firm D call. This CDR3 contains 13 residues. Germline V gene lookup returns CDR1 GTSNPN and CDR2 SVGIG (reference sequence). Trimming removed 0 bases from V and 4 bases from J, with 7 bases in between. CDR3 region: CAWSVEGNQPQHF. DNA for the CDR3: TGTGCCTGGAGTGTAGAGGGAAATCAGCCCCAGCATTTT.

J is TRBJ2-3 and V is TRBV29-1, with D possibly being TRBD1 (5 bases). With 4 bases removed from V and 8 bases from J, the gap between germline ends came to 16 bases. Germline V lookup: CDR1 SQVTM, CDR2 ANQGSEA. The CDR3 contains 13 residues. Here the CDR3 reads CSVVRATGSTQYF. The CDR3 nucleotides are TGCAGCGTTGTCAGGGCGACGGGCAGTACGCAGTATTTT.

The chain combines TRBV19 with TRBJ2-3, with 7 nucleotides matching TRBD1. J was trimmed by 0 bases and V by 5 bases; bases with no gene match: 5. Germline V lookup: CDR1 LNHDA, CDR2 SQIVND (reference sequence). The CDR3 contains 15 residues. The CDR3 DNA reads TGTGCCAGTAGTCCGGACAGGTCTAGCACAGATACGCAGTATTTT. It is translated as CASSPDRSSTDTQYF.

CDR3 sequence (DNA): TGTGCCAGCAGCTACGGGACGGGGAGGAGCACTGAAGCTTTCTTT. Protein sequence: CASSYGTGRSTEAFF. The J gene is TRBJ1-1, the V gene TRBV7-9; D possibly corresponds to TRBD1 (5 bases). V shed 4 bases and J shed 4 bases, with 16 bases lying between them. CDR3 length: 15 amino acids. Germline V gene lookup returns CDR1 SEHNR and CDR2 FQNEAQ (reference sequence).

The J gene is TRBJ1-1, the V gene TRBV19; 9 nucleotides match TRBD1. Germline trimming cut 6 bases from V and 11 bases from J; bases unmatched to any gene: 19. Germline values: CDR1 LNHDA, CDR2 SQIVND (reference sequence). The CDR3 is 16 amino acids. The CDR3 region has the DNA TGTGCCAGTAGCCGGTATCCGGGACAGGGCCAGCTTACGGCTTTCTTT. This sequence encodes CASSRYPGQGQLTAFF.

The chain joins TRBV4-3 to TRBJ1-2; a possible D gene is TRBD1 (5 bases). V was pared by 0 bases and J by 8 bases, with 19 bases between. The germline CDR1 and CDR2 sequences are LGHNA and YSLEER. This CDR3 is built from 16 residues. The CDR3 spells CASSQDLAEGRGGYTF. CDR3 coding DNA: TGCGCCAGCAGCCAAGATCTGGCAGAGGGTCGGGGGGGCTACACCTTC.

The chain joins TRBV5-4 to TRBJ2-1, with 8 nucleotides matching TRBD2. The CDR3 has 18 residues. Germline CDR1 reads SGHNT; CDR2 reads YYREEE (reference sequence). The J segment lost 3 bases and the V segment lost 2 bases, leaving 13 bases of the junction unmatched. This CDR3 reads CASSLGGAGGGGYNEQFF. CDR3 DNA: TGTGCCAGCAGCTTAGGGGGGGCGGGAGGAGGGGGCTACAATGAGCAGTTCTTC.

The chain's CDR3 is CAWSEKHFGYTF. CDR3 in DNA: TGTGCCTGGAGTGAAAAACATTTTGGCTACACCTTC. The V and J genes are TRBV30 and TRBJ1-2; unclear D gene. The CDR3 spans 12 residues. V was trimmed by 1 base and J by 7 bases, leaving 10 bases between them. The germline gives CDR1 GTSNPN, CDR2 SVGIG (reference sequence).

V is TRBV7-2 and J is TRBJ2-7; TRBD1 aligns across 9 bases. The V segment lost 3 bases and the J segment 5 bases; nucleotides outside the gene matches: 8. Germline assignment: CDR1 SGHTA and CDR2 FQGNSA. CDR3 size: 15 residues. For the CDR3, the DNA is TGTGCCAGCAGCTTGGGACAGGGAAATTTTAACGAGCAGTACTTC. This sequence encodes CASSLGQGNFNEQYF.

The sample holds one count of this clone. The genes are TRBV5-4 and TRBJ2-1, with 7 bases aligning to TRBD1. This CDR3 comprises 17 residues. The V segment lost 0 bases and the J segment 3 bases; nucleotides outside the gene matches: 9. In germline, CDR1 is SGHNT, CDR2 YYREEE (reference sequence). The CDR3 nucleotides read TGTGCCAGCAGCTTGGGGGGCCGGACAGGTCTCTACAATGAGCAGTTCTTC. Encoded protein: CASSLGGRTGLYNEQFF.

In this sample, this clone turned up once. The V call is TRBV7-8, the J call TRBJ2-2; possible D gene TRBD2, 6 bases. Trimming took 6 bases from V and 0 from J, leaving 17 bases between them. This CDR3 has 17 amino acids. From germline, CDR1 is SGHVS and CDR2 FQNEAQ. CDR3 protein: CASRFPSAGPNTGELFF. CDR3 bases: TGTGCCAGCAGGTTCCCCTCAGCGGGCCCGAACACCGGGGAGCTGTTTTTT.

This clone has just a few counts. The CDR3 is CASSKKRWTGRYEQYF. The CDR3 DNA is TGCGCCAGCAGCAAAAAAAGGTGGACAGGGCGCTACGAGCAGTACTTC. The V gene is TRBV10-1, the J gene TRBJ2-7; 8 nucleotides agree with TRBD1. The CDR3 extends over 16 amino acids. Germline CDR1 is WNHNN and CDR2 is SYGVQD (reference sequence). V shed 6 bases and J 3 bases; nucleotides not matched to a gene: 13.